This T cell receptor beta chain was documented in a study of graft-versus-host responses after intestinal transplantation. Study-wide context: The transplants performed in recipients were multivisceral, liver-intestinal, or isolated intestinal. Study results and caveats: Where graft-donor T cell macrochimerism was present, patients had high graft-versus-host to host-versus-graft clonal ratios in allografts.

As concerns this clone: What it binds is not known. Other DNA sequences in this sample translate to the same CDR3.

TCRdb keeps only in-frame clones here, not all; method: immunoSEQ multiplex PCR. The repertoire consists of around 100,000 clones, with around 94% occurring once and the leading ten covering 1.2%. The receptor was isolated from a human donor who was the organ donor for an intestinal transplant. The input for sequencing was unstimulated CD8+ T cells sorted from spleen or lymph node cells, taken before transplant.

CDR3 bases: TGTGCCAGCGGAACAGATACGCAGTATTTT. It yields the protein CASGTDTQYF. The chain links TRBV4-2 to TRBJ2-3; D uncertain. Germline lookup yields CDR1 LGHNA and CDR2 YNFKEQ. The CDR3 is made up of 10 amino acids. V lost 8 bases, J lost 3 bases, and 3 bases lay in between.